Shown below are 14 T cell receptor beta chains from a single sample sequenced in a study of T-cell memory formation after mild COVID-19. TCRdb re-called the 5' RACE reads with MiXCR, one entry per CDR3 protein. The table records 150,000 to 200,000 distinct CDR3 sequences, around 10% of them present only once. Sample: PBMCs or a T cell subset sorted from them (not recorded which). The receptors come from a young man who had mild COVID-19 (a few samples of this study predate the infection). Cell type and time point are not known.

Ten or more counts support this clonotype. The chain uses TRBV28 and TRBJ2-3; TRBD1 might be the D (5 bases). V dropped 2 bases and J dropped 1 base, with 10 bases sitting between them. Germline V CDR1 and CDR2: MDHEN, SYDVKM. The CDR3 is made up of 15 amino acids. CDR3 residues: CASSLRQGGTDTQYF. DNA for the CDR3: TGTGCCAGCAGTTTACGGCAGGGCGGCACAGATACGCAGTATTTT.

In DNA form, the CDR3 reads TGTGCCAGCAGTTACGCGGTCGGGGAGCTGTTTTTT. Protein: CASSYAVGELFF. The genes are TRBV12-3 or TRBV12-4 and TRBJ2-2; D gene uncertain. V lost 4 bases, J lost 7 bases, and 7 bases lay in between. The CDR3 sequence is 12 residues long.

The table lists this clonotype with many counts. The chain recombines TRBV7-9 with TRBJ2-5; D remains unclear. Germline V gives CDR1 SEHNR, CDR2 FQNEAQ (reference sequence). The CDR3 covers 13 residues. V was clipped by 4 bases and J by 1 base, with 7 bases between them. The CDR3 loop reads CASSWDLQETQYF. The CDR3 coding sequence is TGTGCCAGCAGCTGGGATCTCCAAGAGACCCAGTACTTC.

This clonotype has only a few counts. The chain links TRBV15 to TRBJ2-3; D perhaps matches TRBD1 (6 bases). The CDR3 has 17 amino acids. Deletions cut 0 bases from V and 6 bases from J, with 19 bases between. Per the germline V gene, CDR1 is LNHNV and CDR2 is YYDKDF (reference sequence). The CDR3 DNA follows: TGTGCCACCAGCAGAGATTCGAGGACAGCTAAAGGGGATACGCAGTATTTT. As protein: CATSRDSRTAKGDTQYF.

This chain joins TRBV14 and TRBJ2-5; 12 nucleotides match TRBD2. The CDR3 totals 15 residues. Germline V CDR1 and CDR2: SGHDN, FVKESK. The V segment lost 3 bases and the J segment 4 bases; nucleotides outside the gene matches: 3. CDR3 protein: CASSHGLAGTETQYF. The CDR3 bases are TGTGCCAGCAGCCACGGACTAGCGGGAACAGAGACCCAGTACTTC.

J is TRBJ2-2 and V is TRBV3-1, with TRBD1 matching over 11 bases. Germline CDR1 is LGHDT and CDR2 is YNNKEL (reference sequence). The CDR3 covers 19 residues. With V trimmed by 1 base and J by 5 bases, 12 bases remained unmatched. The CDR3 here is CASSQVALGQGARTGELFF. DNA of the CDR3: TGTGCCAGCAGCCAAGTAGCTTTAGGACAGGGGGCACGGACCGGGGAGCTGTTTTTT.

The chain joins TRBV5-6 to TRBJ2-2, with D hard to call. The V and J ends lost 3 bases and 6 bases respectively, with 6 bases between them. The CDR3 length is 12 residues. From germline, CDR1 is SGHDT and CDR2 YYEEEE. The CDR3 reads CASSSSAGELFF. The CDR3 nucleotides read TGTGCCAGCAGCTCCAGCGCCGGGGAGCTGTTTTTT.

This clonotype came up many times. The chain couples TRBV4-1 to TRBJ1-2; tentatively, D is TRBD1 (5 bases). The CDR3 loop spans 15 amino acids. V was cut by 0 bases and J by 4 bases, with 12 bases left in between. The germline V gene has CDR1 MGHRA and CDR2 YSYEKL. CDR3 nucleotide sequence: TGCGCCAGCAGCCAAGATGCGGCGGGGACCTATGGCTACACCTTC. Translating gives CASSQDAAGTYGYTF.

This chain links TRBV5-4 with TRBJ2-1; possible D gene TRBD2, 7 bases. The CDR3 runs 16 residues. The V and J ends lost 2 bases and 6 bases respectively, with 18 bases between them. Germline-derived CDR1 and CDR2 are SGHNT and YYREEE (reference sequence). The CDR3, as DNA: TGTGCCAGCAGCTTCAGGATCGGCGGGGGCCTCAATGAGCAGTTCTTC. Protein: CASSFRIGGGLNEQFF.

This clonotype appeared a few times. The V and J genes are TRBV6-5 and TRBJ2-5; D ambiguous. This CDR3 comprises 12 residues. Trimming left V 7 bases short and J 5 bases short, with 11 bases between. Germline assignment: CDR1 MNHEY and CDR2 SVGAGI. The CDR3 region is CASNRPVETQYF. The CDR3 nucleotides read TGTGCCAGCAATCGGCCCGTGGAGACCCAGTACTTC.

Of note for this clonotype: An end of the junction does not agree with germline; a read error may underlie this. The chain uses TRBV28 and TRBJ1-5; a weak D match, TRBD1 (5 bases). The germline V gene encodes CDR1 MDHEN and CDR2 SYDVKM. The CDR3 extends over 12 amino acids. The chain's CDR3 is CASRYPSGRGIF. CDR3 nucleotide sequence: TGTGCCAGCAGATACCCGTCGGGACGGGGCATTTTT.

This clonotype has just a few counts. This may be a read error, as it is one base from a much larger clone. The gene calls are TRBV7-6 and TRBJ2-5; 11 bases are shared with TRBD1. Germline CDR1 reads SGHVS; CDR2 reads FNYEAQ. Unmatched junction bases numbered 2, after V lost 1 base and J lost 4 bases. The CDR3 has 15 amino acids. The CDR3 sequence is CASSLGTGGPETQYF. The CDR3 DNA is TGTGCCAGCAGCTTAGGGACAGGGGGCCCAGAGACCCAGTACTTC. The whole variable domain, remainder taken from reference TRBV7-6 and TRBJ2-5, is GAGVSQSPRYKVTKRGQDVALRCDPISGHVSLYWYRQALGQGPEFLTYFNYEAQQDKSGLPNDRFSAERPEGSISTLTIQRTEQRDSAMYRCASSLGTGGPETQYFGPGTRLLVL.

The rearrangement joins TRBV6-2 or TRBV6-3 to TRBJ2-6, with 7 bases that match TRBD1. The trim removed 5 bases at V and 2 bases at J, leaving 9 bases unmatched. The CDR3 sequence is 17 residues long. The germline V gene has CDR1 MNHEY and CDR2 SVGEGT. The CDR3, as DNA: TGTGCCAGCAGTCTTACCCCACAGGGGACTGGGGCCAACGTCCTGACTTTC. It codes for CASSLTPQGTGANVLTF.

This clonotype was picked up a small number of times. The chain combines TRBV18 with TRBJ2-2, with 9 positions matching TRBD1. Unmatched junction bases numbered 2, after V lost 3 bases and J lost 3 bases. CDR1 KGHSH and CDR2 LQKENI come from the germline V gene. This CDR3 region has 15 residues. The DNA of the CDR3 is TGTGCCAGCTCACCCAGGACAGGGGACACCGGGGAGCTGTTTTTT. This translates into CASSPRTGDTGELFF.